Here is one TCR beta chain with its context. This record comes from a study of blood T cell repertoires in COVID-19. Study information: Samples representing acute and convalescent COVID-19 were sourced from the United States, Italy and Spain. In each case, the material was cDNA or gDNA derived from T cells, B-cell-depleted T cells, or PBMCs.

Trimming took 3 bases from V and 5 from J; bases not matched to a gene: 3. The CDR3 is 14 residues long. The germline V gene has CDR1 KGHSH and CDR2 LQKENI. In the original processing: By means of reference gene primer amplification, nucleated cell counts were estimated. Generated by immunoSEQ multiplex PCR, the TCRdb table keeps only in-frame clones and is missing some. V and J calls and clone size follow that table, whereas D and trimming were derived from the DNA. In the table there are about 23,000 clones, around 94% of which are singletons. The sequence derives from a woman aged 50 to 65 with active COVID-19. This chain links TRBV18 with TRBJ1-2, with TRBD1 matching 10 bases. Sequenced sample: peripheral blood. CDR3 in DNA: TGTGCCAGCTCACCGCCGGGACAGGGGTATGGCTACACCTTC. Encoded protein: CASSPPGQGYGYTF.